This entry features one T cell receptor beta chain sequence. It was during active infection that Seattle patients were enrolled and then longitudinally followed. The data were taken from a study of blood T cell repertoires in COVID-19. Study-wide background: COVID-19 samples, acute and convalescent, were from the United States, Italy and Spain. T cells, B-cell-depleted T cells, or PBMCs supplied cDNA or gDNA.

Original handling: Estimated nucleated cell counts came from reference gene primer amplification. TCRdb's table, derived via immunoSEQ multiplex PCR, lists solely in-frame clones and lacks some. Clone size and the V and J calls come from that table; the DNA yielded D and trimming. Among approximately 170,000 clones listed, roughly 84% were seen once. Germline V CDR1 and CDR2: SGHAT, FQNNGV. CDR3 length: 14 residues. Deletions cut 1 base from V and 4 bases from J, with 10 bases between. The chain couples TRBV11-2 to TRBJ1-1; maybe TRBD1 (6 bases). This TCR derives from an elderly man with COVID-19, enrolled during active disease. Specimen: peripheral blood. CDR3 amino acids: CASSLVGRGTEAFF. The CDR3 DNA reads as TGTGCCAGCAGCTTAGTAGGCAGGGGCACTGAAGCTTTCTTT.